Listed here are 19 T cell receptor beta chains from one sample, sequenced in a study of T cells in Graves' hyperthyroidism and ophthalmopathy (dated by TCRdb to the late 2010s). Libraries were prepared through multiplex PCR. Data came from an Illumina HiSeq 2000. The TCR beta CDR3 regions were amplified from the RNA transcripts. A first-round RT-PCR of the TCR CDR3 used the HTBI primer set with the Qiagen OneStep RT-PCR kit. TCRdb's own reprocessing of the public reads used fastp at Q25 and MiXCR and kept productive beta chains. One record per CDR3 amino acid sequence lists the most common genes and DNA. For this sample there are fewer than 200,000 distinct CDR3 sequences; about 9% appear just once. Together, the top ten hold roughly a fifth of the sample. The sequenced material came from blood. Receptors were obtained from a woman between 18 and 29 years old with Graves' hyperthyroidism that later progressed to Graves' ophthalmopathy.

This clonotype was seen ten or more times. V is TRBV6-1 and J is TRBJ1-2; D ambiguous. Trimming removed 5 bases at V and 4 bases at J, with 14 bases between. The CDR3 covers 14 residues. The germline CDR1 and CDR2 sequences are MNHNS and SASEGT. The CDR3 spells CASSTSSYLYGYTF. DNA for the CDR3: TGTGCCAGCAGTACTAGTTCGTACCTCTATGGCTACACCTTC.

The sample holds many counts of this clonotype. The rearrangement links TRBV9 to TRBJ1-1; tentative D call: TRBD1 (5 bases). This CDR3 spans 14 amino acids. Looked up from germline, CDR1 is SGDLS and CDR2 is YYNGEE. The germline V and J ends were trimmed by 4 bases and 5 bases, with 15 bases remaining between them. The DNA of the CDR3 is TGTGCCAGCAGCATGACGGACATTCGTACTGAAGCTTTCTTT. Encoded protein: CASSMTDIRTEAFF.

This clonotype was seen ten or more times. This chain uses TRBV18 with TRBJ1-2; a weak D match, TRBD1 (5 bases). This CDR3 contains 13 residues. V shed 3 bases and J shed 6 bases, with 11 bases lying between them. Germline assignment: CDR1 KGHSH and CDR2 LQKENI. In nucleotides, the CDR3 is TGTGCCAGCTCACCTCAGGGAAGTAATGGCTACACCTTC. Its protein product is CASSPQGSNGYTF.

The chain joins TRBV5-6 to TRBJ2-3; a possible D gene is TRBD2 (7 bases). CDR3 size: 15 residues. Per germline, CDR1 SGHDT and CDR2 YYEEEE. Deletions cut 2 bases from V and 4 bases from J, with 14 bases between. The CDR3 DNA sequence: TGTGCCAGCAGCTTTAGGGGGAGGGCCGCAGATACGCAGTATTTT. It translates to CASSFRGRAADTQYF.

This clonotype was counted many times. V and J are TRBV7-9 and TRBJ2-1; 8 nucleotides align to TRBD2. This CDR3 is built from 15 residues. V lost 5 bases and J lost 7; bases outside the gene matches: 10. The germline gives CDR1 SEHNR, CDR2 FQNEAQ (reference sequence). The CDR3 spells CASSERESNGNEQFF. The DNA of the CDR3 is TGTGCCAGCAGCGAGCGGGAGAGTAACGGGAATGAGCAGTTCTTC.

This CDR3 reads CASSIRQSLYEQYF. DNA of the CDR3: TGTGCCAGCAGTATCAGACAGAGCCTCTACGAGCAGTACTTC. The chain uses TRBV6-1 and TRBJ2-7, with D perhaps matching TRBD1 (5 bases). V lost 5 bases to trimming and J lost 3 bases, with 14 bases between them. The CDR3 loop spans 14 amino acids. CDR1 and CDR2 (germline): MNHNS, SASEGT.

This clonotype was seen many times. The chain uses TRBV18 and TRBJ1-1, with D perhaps matching TRBD1 (5 bases). CDR1 and CDR2 (germline): KGHSH, LQKENI. V was cut by 2 bases and J by 1 base, with 8 bases left in between. CDR3 size: 14 residues. The CDR3 bases are TGTGCCAGCTCACCAGGGGGAGCGAACACTGAAGCTTTCTTT. The encoded protein is CASSPGGANTEAFF.

This clonotype was counted many times. The chain links TRBV2 to TRBJ2-5; D may be TRBD1 or TRBD2 (5 bases each). V was pared by 4 bases and J by 4 bases, with 10 bases between. The germline V gene encodes CDR1 SNHLY and CDR2 FYNNEI. The CDR3 length is 13 residues. As DNA, the CDR3 is TGTGCCAGCAGTGCACCGGGGCGAGAGACCCAGTACTTC. Its protein product is CASSAPGRETQYF. The full variable domain, in which reference TRBV2 and TRBJ2-5 provide the parts outside the CDR3, is EPEVTQTPSHQVTQMGQEVILRCVPISNHLYFYWYRQILGQKVEFLVSFYNNEISEKSEIFDDQFSVERPDGSNFTLKIRSTKLEDSAMYFCASSAPGRETQYFGPGTRLLVL.

This rearrangement joins TRBV20-1 to TRBJ2-1, with D tentatively TRBD2 (7 bases). The CDR3 covers 15 residues. CDR1 and CDR2 (germline): DFQATT, SNEGSKA (reference sequence). Trimming removed 3 bases at V and 5 bases at J, with 17 bases between. The CDR3 sequence is CSASWGGRGDNEQFF. The CDR3 DNA reads as TGCAGTGCTAGTTGGGGGGGCAGAGGGGACAATGAGCAGTTCTTC.

This clonotype was seen a handful of times. The V and J genes are TRBV27 and TRBJ2-2, with 8 bases matching TRBD2. From germline, CDR1 is MNHEY and CDR2 SMNVEV (reference sequence). There are 16 residues in the CDR3. Trimming cost V 6 bases and J 2 bases; bases outside gene matches: 8. This CDR3 is CASSQGSGTNTGELFF. The CDR3 DNA is TGTGCCAGCAGCCAAGGTAGCGGGACTAACACCGGGGAGCTGTTTTTT.

This clonotype was seen many times. The V and J genes are TRBV3-1 and TRBJ2-3, with TRBD1 as a possible D gene (7 bases). The CDR3 has 15 amino acids. V lost 3 bases and J lost 4, with 14 bases in between. Germline V gene lookup returns CDR1 LGHDT and CDR2 YNNKEL (reference sequence). As DNA, the CDR3 is TGTGCCAGCAGCCAGCCAGGGGGGAGAGCAGATACGCAGTATTTT. Translating gives CASSQPGGRADTQYF.

This clonotype has a handful of counts. The chain employs TRBV6-5 and TRBJ1-6, with D perhaps TRBD1 (5 bases). From germline, CDR1 is MNHEY and CDR2 SVGAGI. The germline V and J ends were trimmed by 3 bases and 6 bases, with 12 bases remaining between them. The CDR3 totals 15 residues. CDR3 residues: CASSYAGTINSPLHF. DNA for the CDR3: TGTGCCAGCAGTTATGCCGGGACGATTAATTCACCCCTCCACTTT.

This clonotype has at least ten counts. This sequence joins TRBV30 and TRBJ2-2; 8 nucleotides match TRBD1. The CDR3 covers 14 residues. J lost 4 bases, V lost 6 bases, and 7 bases had no gene match. Germline CDR1 GTSNPN, CDR2 SVGIG (reference sequence). Here the CDR3 DNA reads TGTGCCTGTTACCGGGACAGGAGCACCGGGGAGCTGTTTTTT. Translation gives CACYRDRSTGELFF.

The table lists this clonotype with many counts. The chain combines TRBV9 with TRBJ2-7, with TRBD2 matching over 8 bases. Germline loops: CDR1 SGDLS, CDR2 YYNGEE. V dropped 4 bases and J dropped 7; count of bases not matched to a gene: 13. This CDR3 is built from 15 residues. This chain's CDR3 is CASSPGGGRLLEQYF. The CDR3 DNA follows: TGTGCCAGCAGCCCCGGGGGGGGTAGACTCCTTGAGCAGTACTTC.

This clonotype was counted many times. Here the CDR3 DNA reads TGCAGTGCTAGCCGGAGGGCCTTCTACAATGAGCAGTTCTTC. This encodes CSASRRAFYNEQFF. The V gene is TRBV20-1, the J gene TRBJ2-1, with a tentative D call TRBD2 (6 bases). Between the trimmed V and J ends, which lost 3 bases and 3 bases, there was a span of 12 bases. This CDR3 comprises 14 residues. Germline assignment: CDR1 DFQATT and CDR2 SNEGSKA (reference sequence).

A remark on this clonotype: A much larger clone differs from this one at a single base, so this may be a read error. This chain uses TRBV2 with TRBJ2-5; 10 bases agree with TRBD2. This CDR3 spans 15 amino acids. Germline loops: CDR1 SNHLY, CDR2 FYNNEI. The CDR3 region is CASGLGTSVLEAQYF. CDR3 in DNA: TGTGCCAGCGGCCTCGGGACTAGCGTGTTAGAGGCCCAGTACTTC.

This clonotype was counted at least ten times. This chain links TRBV19 with TRBJ1-1; 8 bases align to TRBD1. The CDR3 length is 15 residues. The germline V gene has CDR1 LNHDA and CDR2 SQIVND (reference sequence). Trimming took 6 bases from V and 7 from J; bases not matched to a gene: 13. The CDR3 coding sequence is TGTGCCAGTAGCCCTTTTGGTGGGGGACAGGTTGAAGCTTTCTTT. This codes for CASSPFGGGQVEAFF.

This clonotype was found once. A much more abundant neighbour one base away suggests this may be a read error. This sequence joins TRBV29-1 and TRBJ1-6; tentative D call: TRBD1 (5 bases). There are 13 residues in the CDR3. Germline CDR1 is SQVTM and CDR2 is ANQGSEA. CDR3 in DNA: TGCAGCGTTCAAGAGGGGAGAACTTCACCCCTCCACTTT. Amino acids: CSVQEGRTSPLHF.

This clonotype was found many times. The chain uses TRBV6-1 and TRBJ1-5, with D unclear. This CDR3 is 13 amino acids long. Trimming pared 4 bases from V and 6 bases from J, leaving 10 bases between. The germline V gene has CDR1 MNHNS and CDR2 SASEGT. In DNA, the CDR3 is TGTGCCAGCAGTGGGGAGGTGAGTCAGCCCCAGCATTTT. Its translation: CASSGEVSQPQHF.